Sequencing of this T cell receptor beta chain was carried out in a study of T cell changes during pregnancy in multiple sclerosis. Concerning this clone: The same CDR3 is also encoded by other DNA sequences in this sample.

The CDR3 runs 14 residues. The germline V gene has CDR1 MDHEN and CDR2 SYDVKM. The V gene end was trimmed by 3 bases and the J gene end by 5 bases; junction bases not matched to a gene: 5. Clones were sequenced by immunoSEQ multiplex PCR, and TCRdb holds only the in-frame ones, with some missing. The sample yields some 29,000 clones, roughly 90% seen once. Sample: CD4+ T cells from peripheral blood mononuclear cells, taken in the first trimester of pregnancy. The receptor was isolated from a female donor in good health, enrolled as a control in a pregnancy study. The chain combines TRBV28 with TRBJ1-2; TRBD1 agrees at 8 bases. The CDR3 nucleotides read TGTGCCAGCAGTTTGGCAGGGGGCGTTTATGGCTACACCTTC. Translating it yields CASSLAGGVYGYTF.